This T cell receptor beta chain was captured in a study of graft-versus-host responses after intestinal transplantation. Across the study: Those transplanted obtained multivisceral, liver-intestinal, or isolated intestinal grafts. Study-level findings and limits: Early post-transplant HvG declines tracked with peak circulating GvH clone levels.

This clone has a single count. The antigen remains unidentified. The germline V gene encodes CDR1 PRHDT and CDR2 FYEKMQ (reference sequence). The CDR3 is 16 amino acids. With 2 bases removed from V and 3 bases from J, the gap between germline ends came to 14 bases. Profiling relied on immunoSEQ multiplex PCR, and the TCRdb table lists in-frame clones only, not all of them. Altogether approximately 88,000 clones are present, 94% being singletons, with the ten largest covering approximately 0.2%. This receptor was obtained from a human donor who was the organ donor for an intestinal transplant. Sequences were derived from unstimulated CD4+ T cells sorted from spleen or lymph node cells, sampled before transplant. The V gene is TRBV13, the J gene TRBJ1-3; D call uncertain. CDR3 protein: CASSLLSGHGGNTIYF. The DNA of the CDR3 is TGTGCCAGCAGCTTATTGTCGGGTCATGGTGGAAACACCATATATTTT.